This TCR beta chain appears in the sequencing data of a study of T-cell reconstitution after alpha-beta-depleted transplantation in children. General study findings and limits: Newly produced T cells mostly provided counts and TCRbeta diversity after one year, as hyperexpanded clones declined. At day 60, the high TCRbeta diversity found in some patients originated from recipient T cells and thymic progenitors that had survived.

This clonotype showed up many times. Its cognate antigen is unknown. The CDR3 has 13 residues. Trimming cost V 1 base and J 1 base, with 5 bases left between them. Germline V gene data show CDR1 as SGDLS and CDR2 as YYNGEE. Preparation of the TCRbeta library used unique molecular identifiers. TCRdb redid the calling of the PCR reads with MiXCR, one entry per CDR3 protein. The sample yields 60,000 to 70,000 distinct CDR3 sequences, roughly 5% seen once. V usage is TRBV9 and J usage is TRBJ2-5; D gene unclear. Source: PBMCs, mostly from graft donor cells, taken 180 days after TCRalphabeta/CD19-depleted stem cell transplant. This clonotype originated in a boy under two years old who had a stem cell transplant for acute myeloid leukemia, so the T cells may come from the graft donor. The CDR3 region has the DNA TGTGCCAGCAGCGTATGGGGCCAAGAGACCCAGTACTTC. Its protein is CASSVWGQETQYF.